This T cell receptor (beta chain) was obtained from a study of graft-versus-host responses after intestinal transplantation. Study as a whole: Transplant recipients had multivisceral, liver-intestinal, or isolated intestinal grafts. All recipients got anti-thymocyte globulin induction, then tacrolimus and steroids for 2 to 4 years.

The germline V and J ends were trimmed by 3 bases and 1 base, with 7 bases remaining between them. Looked up from germline, CDR1 is MGHDK and CDR2 is SYGVNS. The CDR3 extends over 13 amino acids. About this clone: What it binds is not known.

As to time point: postoperative day 105 after intestinal transplantation (dayNNNN = postoperative day). To release intraepithelial and lamina propria lymphocytes, the graft tissue was processed. Assay used: immunoSEQ multiplex PCR; TCRdb lists only in-frame clones, some missing. The sample records around 4,300 clones, over 70% being singletons. Overall study findings and caveats: When patients had graft-donor T cell macrochimerism, their allografts held high graft-versus-host to host-versus-graft clonal ratios. Early post-transplant HvG declines showed an association with peak circulating GvH clone levels.

The chain uses TRBV25-1 and TRBJ2-7; D perhaps matches TRBD1 (6 bases). The clonotype comes from a human patient who received an intestinal transplant, so some T cells may come from the graft donor. Sequences were derived from ileum tissue, sampled 105 days after intestinal transplantation. CDR3: CASSEGQSYEQYF. The CDR3 region has the DNA TGTGCCAGCAGTGAGGGACAATCCTACGAGCAGTACTTC.